A single sample is the source of the 21 T cell receptor beta chains below, sequenced in a study of T cell responses to AZD1222 COVID-19 vaccine. The repertoire was sequenced with immunoSEQ multiplex PCR; TCRdb's copy has only in-frame clones and lacks some. Counted here are 90,000 to 110,000 clones, 87% occurring once; the ten biggest clones make up about 4.5%. The sample consisted of peripheral blood, taken 28 days after the second AZD1222 dose. Receptor source: an adult who received the AZD1222 COVID-19 vaccine.

This clone appeared a few times. Distinct nucleotide sequences in the sample also encode this CDR3. The genes are TRBV7-2 and TRBJ2-1; 7 bases fit TRBD2. The V gene's germline CDR1 is SGHTA and CDR2 FQGNSA. With 0 bases clipped from V and 3 bases from J, the junction kept 5 bases outside the gene matches. This CDR3 comprises 16 residues. CDR3 sequence reads: CASSLAPGGGYNEQFF. DNA of the CDR3: TGTGCCAGCAGCTTAGCGCCGGGAGGAGGCTACAATGAGCAGTTCTTC.

The chain couples TRBV30 to TRBJ1-6; D gene ambiguous. The germline gives CDR1 GTSNPN, CDR2 SVGIG (reference sequence). The CDR3 contains 15 residues. The chain's CDR3 is CATTAAMKYNSPLHF. In DNA form, the CDR3 reads TGTGCTACCACCGCAGCAATGAAGTATAATTCACCCCTCCACTTT.

This rearrangement joins TRBV6-5 to TRBJ2-7; D possibly corresponds to TRBD1 (6 bases). This CDR3 region has 12 residues. Germline CDR1 reads MNHEY; CDR2 reads SVGAGI. With 6 bases removed from V and 3 bases from J, the gap between germline ends came to 9 bases. CDR3 nucleotides: TGTGCCAGCAGCAGGGGCGTCTACGAGCAGTACTTC. It yields the protein CASSRGVYEQYF.

The chain uses TRBV10-3 and TRBJ2-5; no definite D call. With 2 bases removed from V and 5 bases from J, the gap between germline ends came to 3 bases. Germline V gene sequence: CDR1 ENHRY, CDR2 SYGVKD. The length of the CDR3 is 11 residues. Written as DNA, the CDR3 is TGTGCCATCAGTGAGGGTGAGACCCAGTACTTC. As protein: CAISEGETQYF.

This clone came up once. The chain employs TRBV29-1 and TRBJ1-2; D remains ambiguous. CDR1 and CDR2 from the germline V gene are SQVTM and ANQGSEA. The CDR3 length is 13 residues. V was clipped by 1 base and J by 3 bases, with 9 bases between them. The CDR3 here is CSVEGKDHYGYTF. The CDR3 DNA sequence: TGCAGCGTTGAAGGGAAGGATCACTATGGCTACACCTTC.

This clone was counted a single time. The V gene is TRBV7-6, the J gene TRBJ1-3, with 8 bases that match TRBD1. The germline V gene encodes CDR1 SGHVS and CDR2 FNYEAQ. This CDR3 is 15 amino acids long. V lost 4 bases and J lost 2; bases outside the gene matches: 4. The CDR3 protein is CASSYGQGTGNTIYF. CDR3 bases: TGTGCCAGCAGCTATGGACAGGGAACTGGAAACACCATATATTTT. The variable domain in full, with the rest retrieved from reference TRBV7-6 and TRBJ1-3, is GAGVSQSPRYKVTKRGQDVALRCDPISGHVSLYWYRQALGQGPEFLTYFNYEAQQDKSGLPNDRFSAERPEGSISTLTIQRTEQRDSAMYRCASSYGQGTGNTIYFGEGSWLTVV.

The rearrangement uses TRBV7-9 and TRBJ2-1; TRBD2 is a possible D gene (6 bases). Germline values: CDR1 SEHNR, CDR2 FQNEAQ (reference sequence). The V end lost 5 bases, the J end lost 1 base, and 12 bases lay between the germline ends. The CDR3 runs to 15 residues. CDR3: CASSLQTRSYNEQFF. The CDR3 nucleotides are TGTGCCAGCAGCCTCCAGACTAGGTCCTACAATGAGCAGTTCTTC.

The chain combines TRBV19 with TRBJ1-2, with D possibly matching TRBD1 (6 bases). With 8 bases removed from V and 6 bases from J, the gap between germline ends came to 10 bases. Germline assignment: CDR1 LNHDA and CDR2 SQIVND (reference sequence). The CDR3 has 11 amino acids. CDR3 protein: CASYRGDGYTF. The CDR3, as DNA: TGTGCCAGTTATAGGGGGGATGGCTACACCTTC.

The chain is built from TRBV27 and TRBJ1-1; the match to TRBD1 covers 9 bases. Germline lookup yields CDR1 MNHEY and CDR2 SMNVEV (reference sequence). With 6 bases clipped from V and 4 bases from J, the junction kept 12 bases outside the gene matches. The CDR3 covers 16 residues. For the CDR3, the DNA is TGTGCCAGCAGAGACAGGGGGGGCCCCTTCGGCACTGAAGCTTTCTTT. Translating gives CASRDRGGPFGTEAFF.

This rearrangement joins TRBV6-6 to TRBJ1-3; 7 bases agree with TRBD1. CDR3 length: 18 amino acids. CDR1 and CDR2 (germline): MNHNY, SVGAGI (reference sequence). V shed 5 bases and J 0 bases; nucleotides not matched to a gene: 13. The CDR3 protein is CASSHPITGAASGNTIYF. As DNA, the CDR3 is TGTGCCAGCAGTCATCCCATCACAGGGGCCGCCTCTGGAAACACCATATATTTT.

The chain uses TRBV4-3 and TRBJ2-3; 11 bases map to TRBD2. J gave up 5 bases and V 1 base, and 5 bases lay outside the gene matches. The CDR3 runs 16 residues. Germline loops: CDR1 LGHNA, CDR2 YSLEER. The CDR3 DNA sequence: TGCGCCAGCAGCCAAGCGACTAGCGGGGTCGTAGATACGCAGTATTTT. Translated, it gives CASSQATSGVVDTQYF.

This chain connects TRBV18 to TRBJ2-2; D may be TRBD1 (5 bases). The CDR3 consists of 16 residues. V was pared by 2 bases and J by 5 bases, with 15 bases between. The germline V gene encodes CDR1 KGHSH and CDR2 LQKENI. This CDR3 reads CASSPSLGKGTGELFF. The CDR3 DNA follows: TGTGCCAGCTCACCAAGCTTGGGAAAGGGGACCGGGGAGCTGTTTTTT.

This chain links TRBV7-2 with TRBJ1-2; 7 bases are a match to TRBD1. Germline CDR1 SGHTA, CDR2 FQGNSA. The V segment lost 5 bases and the J segment 6 bases; nucleotides outside the gene matches: 15. This CDR3 has 16 amino acids. The CDR3 nucleotides are TGTGCCAGCAGCCCCACCGGGCAGGGGGTGTGGAATGGCTACACCTTC. This encodes CASSPTGQGVWNGYTF.

This chain's CDR3 is CASSKQGWVADTQYF. The CDR3, as DNA: TGTGCCAGCTCGAAACAGGGGTGGGTCGCAGATACGCAGTATTTT. The rearrangement links TRBV6-5 to TRBJ2-3, with 7 bases identical to TRBD1. CDR3 size: 15 residues. V shed 8 bases, J shed 4 bases, and the junction held 12 bases outside the gene matches. CDR1 and CDR2 (germline): MNHEY, SVGAGI.

V is TRBV4-3 and J is TRBJ1-4; no definite D call. V shed 2 bases and J shed 7 bases, with 8 bases lying between them. Germline V CDR1 and CDR2: LGHNA, YSLEER. CDR3 length: 13 residues. CDR3 amino acids: CASSQRVSEKLFF. CDR3 nucleotides: TGCGCCAGCAGCCAAAGGGTTAGTGAAAAACTGTTTTTT.

This clone was seen a single time. V gene TRBV7-9 combines with J gene TRBJ2-1, with unresolved D. Germline values: CDR1 SEHNR, CDR2 FQNEAQ (reference sequence). The CDR3 covers 14 residues. Trimming took 2 bases from V and 1 from J, leaving 6 bases between them. CDR3: CASSLTASYNEQFF. For the CDR3, the DNA is TGTGCCAGCAGCTTAACAGCTTCCTACAATGAGCAGTTCTTC.

CDR3: CASSATSRDQPQHF. CDR3 coding DNA: TGTGCCAGCAGCGCCACATCTAGGGATCAGCCCCAGCATTTT. The chain is built from TRBV9 and TRBJ1-5; D is undetermined. Germline CDR1 is SGDLS and CDR2 is YYNGEE. The length of the CDR3 is 14 residues. V lost 3 bases to trimming and J lost 5 bases, with 12 bases between them.

This clone appeared once. The chain carries TRBV9 and TRBJ1-1; D gene uncertain. Germline lookup yields CDR1 SGDLS and CDR2 YYNGEE. This CDR3 is built from 15 residues. Trimming took 3 bases from V and 1 from J, leaving 13 bases between them. CDR3 DNA sequence: TGTGCCAGCAGCGGAGGACGGAACCCGAACACTGAAGCTTTCTTT. It is translated as CASSGGRNPNTEAFF.

The rearrangement links TRBV5-1 to TRBJ1-1; no firm D call. The ends were cut back, 2 bases at V and 0 bases at J, with 20 bases in the middle. This CDR3 region has 18 residues. CDR1 and CDR2 from the germline V gene are SGHRS and YFSETQ. The CDR3 bases are TGCGCCAGCAGCTTCCTCTCCGGGAACCCCACTATGAACACTGAAGCTTTCTTT. This translates into CASSFLSGNPTMNTEAFF.

The chain is built from TRBV27 and TRBJ1-5, with D possibly matching TRBD1 (5 bases). This CDR3 region has 14 residues. Germline V gene sequence: CDR1 MNHEY, CDR2 SMNVEV (reference sequence). The ends were cut back, 2 bases at V and 6 bases at J, with 11 bases in the middle. The DNA for the CDR3 is TGTGCCAGCAGTTTACGGGGGAAAAGTCAGCCCCAGCATTTT. Encoded protein: CASSLRGKSQPQHF.

The sample holds a few counts of this clone. This chain joins TRBV4-3 and TRBJ1-5; D remains unclear. The CDR3 totals 14 residues. Germline assignment: CDR1 LGHNA and CDR2 YSLEER. V dropped 0 bases and J dropped 8 bases, with 11 bases sitting between them. The CDR3 loop is CASSQDSRQEPQHF. The DNA for the CDR3 is TGCGCCAGCAGCCAAGACAGCCGCCAAGAGCCCCAGCATTTT.